Below, 29 T cell receptor beta chains from the same sample are listed, as sequenced in a study of T cells in Graves' hyperthyroidism and ophthalmopathy. The investigators amplified TCR beta CDR3 regions from RNA transcripts. The primer set for the first-round RT-PCR of the TCR CDR3 was HTBI. TCRdb reprocessed the multiplex PCR reads via MiXCR and lists one record per CDR3 protein. The sample gives over 150,000 distinct CDR3 sequences, about 17% of which show up once; roughly 29% is in the top ten. The sample consisted of blood. The receptors here all came from a woman between 50 and 59 years old with Graves' hyperthyroidism.

This clonotype was detected ten times or more. For the CDR3, the DNA is TGTGCCAGTAGTGCGGGGGCCCCTATCTATGGCTACACCTTC. It is translated as CASSAGAPIYGYTF. The rearrangement uses TRBV19 and TRBJ1-2; D is perhaps TRBD1 (6 bases). CDR1 is LNHDA and CDR2 is SQIVND in the germline V gene (reference sequence). The CDR3 has 14 residues. Trimming left V 5 bases short and J 4 bases short, with 14 bases between. The full variable domain, completed using reference TRBV19 and TRBJ1-2, is DGGITQSPKYLFRKEGQNVTLSCEQNLNHDAMYWYRQDPGQGLRLIYYSQIVNDFQKGDIAEGYSVSREKKESFPLTVTSAQKNPTAFYLCASSAGAPIYGYTFGSGTRLTVV.

Note on this clonotype: This may be a read error, as it is one base from a much larger clone. This chain uses TRBV15 with TRBJ1-2; a possible D gene is TRBD1 (5 bases). The CDR3 runs 16 residues. Germline V gives CDR1 LNHNV, CDR2 YYDKDF (reference sequence). Trimming took 1 base from V and 4 from J, leaving 16 bases between them. The DNA of the CDR3 is TGTGCCACCAGCAGAGGCAGGGCCCAAGGGGCCTATGGCTACACCTTC. This sequence encodes CATSRGRAQGAYGYTF. The full variable domain, with the rest looked up from reference TRBV15 and TRBJ1-2, is DAMVIQNPRYQVTQFGKPVTLSCSQTLNHNVMYWYQQKSSQAPKLLFHYYDKDFNNEADTPDNFQSRRPNTSFCFLDIRSPGLGDTAMYLCATSRGRAQGAYGYTFGSGTRLTVV.

With respect to this clonotype: Compared with germline, one end of the junction differs, possibly owing to a read error. The chain employs TRBV28 and TRBJ2-3; maybe TRBD1 (6 bases). This CDR3 is built from 13 residues. The V gene's germline CDR1 is MDHEN and CDR2 SYDVKM. CDR3 amino acids: CASRDTFTHTQYF. The DNA of the CDR3 is TGTGCCAGCCGGGACACCTTCACACATACGCAGTATTTT.

In its sample, this clonotype was seen many times. The chain uses TRBV7-3 and TRBJ2-3, with no clear D. Trimming removed 6 bases from V and 1 base from J, with 11 bases in between. CDR3 length: 14 amino acids. Germline V lookup: CDR1 SGHTA, CDR2 FQGTGA. This CDR3 is CASSFGGGTDTQYF. The DNA of the CDR3 is TGTGCCAGCAGTTTCGGCGGAGGCACAGATACGCAGTATTTT. Looking up the rest from reference TRBV7-3 and TRBJ2-3 gives the full variable domain: GAGVSQTPSNKVTEKGKYVELRCDPISGHTALYWYRQSLGQGPEFLIYFQGTGAADDSGLPNDRFFAVRPEGSVSTLKIQRTERGDSAVYLCASSFGGGTDTQYFGPGTRLTVL.

This clonotype has at least ten counts. The chain recombines TRBV4-1 with TRBJ1-2, with D unresolved. From germline, CDR1 is MGHRA and CDR2 YSYEKL. The CDR3 is 13 residues long. Trimming left V 1 base short and J 12 bases short, with 15 bases between. The CDR3: CASSQGGKKADTF. As DNA, the CDR3 is TGCGCCAGCAGCCAAGGCGGTAAGAAGGCGGACACCTTC.

This clonotype has a count of ten or more. The chain combines TRBV12-3 or TRBV12-4 with TRBJ2-7, with 13 nucleotides matching TRBD2. The CDR3 has 15 residues. Germline trimming cut 5 bases from V and 2 bases from J; bases unmatched to any gene: 3. The CDR3 coding sequence is TGTGCCAGCAGTCGCGGGACTAGCGGGACCTACGAGCAGTACTTC. It yields the protein CASSRGTSGTYEQYF.

This clonotype has at least ten counts. The chain has TRBV5-1 and TRBJ1-1; no reliable D call. The V end lost 1 base, the J end lost 1 base, and 8 bases lay between the germline ends. The germline V gene encodes CDR1 SGHRS and CDR2 YFSETQ. The CDR3 is 14 amino acids. The CDR3 bases are TGCGCCAGCAGCTTGATCCAAAAGAACACTGAAGCTTTCTTT. Amino acid sequence: CASSLIQKNTEAFF.

The chain links TRBV5-4 to TRBJ1-1; unclear D gene. The CDR3 length is 16 residues. Trimming removed 0 bases from V and 1 base from J, with 13 bases in between. Germline CDR1 SGHNT, CDR2 YYREEE (reference sequence). The CDR3 loop reads CASSLVGDAENTEAFF. CDR3 bases: TGTGCCAGCAGCTTGGTTGGTGATGCAGAGAACACTGAAGCTTTCTTT.

Regarding this clonotype: A much larger clone lies a single base off, so this may be a read error. The chain is built from TRBV18 and TRBJ1-2; D gene uncertain. V lost 5 bases to trimming and J lost 3 bases, with 10 bases between them. The CDR3 extends over 13 amino acids. Germline V gene data show CDR1 as KGHSH and CDR2 as LQKENI. CDR3 in amino acids: CASSGIVDYGYTF. The CDR3 DNA follows: TGTGCCAGCTCAGGGATAGTGGACTATGGCTACACCTTC.

The CDR3, as DNA: TGTGCCACCAGCAAAGATGAGGGGGTGGGAGAGACCCAGTACTTC. Residues: CATSKDEGVGETQYF. The J gene is TRBJ2-5, the V gene TRBV15; TRBD1 is a possible D gene (6 bases). The CDR3 totals 15 residues. Trimming shortened V by 4 bases and J by 4 bases, and 16 bases separated the two germline ends. Per germline, CDR1 LNHNV and CDR2 YYDKDF (reference sequence).

Concerning this clonotype itself: This sequence may be a read error, since a much larger clone differs from it by one base. This chain joins TRBV2 and TRBJ1-5, with a possible D match to TRBD1 (5 bases). Germline lookup yields CDR1 SNHLY and CDR2 FYNNEI. This CDR3 spans 19 amino acids. Trimming left V 3 bases short and J 5 bases short, with 26 bases between. In nucleotides, the CDR3 is TGTGCCAGCAGTGACTCAGGCGGGGGGGTCCGAATGTTGGATCAGCCCCAGCATTTT. Translating gives CASSDSGGGVRMLDQPQHF.

This clonotype was detected ten times or more. The chain is built from TRBV3-1 and TRBJ2-3; tentative D call: TRBD1 (6 bases). Germline V gives CDR1 LGHDT, CDR2 YNNKEL (reference sequence). V was cut by 8 bases and J by 0 bases, with 18 bases left in between. This CDR3 comprises 16 residues. As DNA, the CDR3 is TGTGCCAGCGGTGATCGGGACACATCTAGCACAGATACGCAGTATTTT. It codes for CASGDRDTSSTDTQYF.

This clonotype was counted at least ten times. The V call is TRBV27, the J call TRBJ1-6, with TRBD1 as a possible D gene (6 bases). This CDR3 is built from 12 residues. Per the germline V gene, CDR1 is MNHEY and CDR2 is SMNVEV (reference sequence). Trimming stripped 7 bases from V and 10 bases from J, with 11 bases between. Here the CDR3 reads CASKQGGSPLHF. The CDR3 DNA reads as TGTGCCAGCAAACAGGGTGGGTCACCCCTCCACTTT.

This clonotype was seen repeatedly, ten times or more. This chain's CDR3 is CATSRDRGEDTQYF. The CDR3 region has the DNA TGTGCCACCAGCAGGGACAGGGGTGAAGATACGCAGTATTTT. The V and J genes are TRBV24-1 and TRBJ2-3; TRBD1 matches at 10 bases. With 7 bases clipped from V and 5 bases from J, the junction kept 5 bases outside the gene matches. Germline V gene lookup returns CDR1 KGHDR and CDR2 SFDVKD. The CDR3 has 14 amino acids.

This clonotype was detected many times. The genes are TRBV6-1 and TRBJ2-2; TRBD2 matches at 15 bases. Germline CDR1 and CDR2: MNHNS and SASEGT. Trimming at V came to 3 bases and at J to 4 bases, leaving 3 bases not matched to a gene. CDR3 length: 17 amino acids. Here the CDR3 reads CASSEGTSGRLTGELFF. In DNA form, the CDR3 reads TGTGCCAGCAGTGAGGGGACTAGCGGGAGGCTCACCGGGGAGCTGTTTTTT.

This chain joins TRBV6-9 and TRBJ2-1, with 10 positions matching TRBD2. Germline V gene sequence: CDR1 MNHGY, CDR2 SVAAGI. Unmatched junction bases numbered 13, after V lost 3 bases and J lost 5 bases. The CDR3 has 18 residues. The CDR3 DNA sequence: TGTGCCAGCAGTTACGAACCTTCTGGGACTAGCGTAGACAATGAGCAGTTCTTC. Its protein product is CASSYEPSGTSVDNEQFF.

This clonotype came up many times. The V and J genes are TRBV7-8 and TRBJ2-1; D is unresolved. CDR1 and CDR2 (germline): SGHVS, FQNEAQ. The V and J ends lost 2 bases and 5 bases respectively, with 7 bases between them. This CDR3 is 13 amino acids long. The CDR3 nucleotides are TGTGCCAGCAGCTTAAAACGAAACAATGAGCAGTTCTTC. This translates into CASSLKRNNEQFF.

This clonotype was counted at least ten times. V and J are TRBV6-2 or TRBV6-3 and TRBJ1-5; D may be TRBD1 (5 bases). Germline V gene lookup returns CDR1 MNHEY and CDR2 SVGEGT. The CDR3 consists of 13 residues. V shed 7 bases and J shed 4 bases, with 11 bases lying between them. The CDR3 loop reads CASTDRQNQPQHF. CDR3 nucleotides: TGTGCCAGCACAGACAGACAGAATCAGCCCCAGCATTTT.

At least ten counts were recorded for this clonotype. At one end the junction does not follow the germline gene, possibly because of a read error. This rearrangement joins TRBV28 to TRBJ1-6, with 10 bases fitting TRBD1. The length of the CDR3 is 17 residues. Germline values: CDR1 MDHEN, CDR2 SYDVKM. The CDR3 DNA sequence: TGTGCCAGCAGGGCATGGGACAGGGGCTCCCATAATTCACCCCTCCACTTT. It translates to CASRAWDRGSHNSPLHF. Full variable domain (rest looked up from reference TRBV28 and TRBJ1-6): DVKVTQSSRYLVKRTGEKVFLECVQDMDHENMFWYRQDPGLGLRLIYFSYDVKMKEKGDIPEGYSVSREKKERFSLILESASTNQTSMYLCASRAWDRGSHNSPLHFGNGTRLTVT.

Remarks on this clonotype: This may stem from a read error, because a much larger clone lies one nucleotide away. This likely comes from a read error, as the CDR3 has no conserved phenylalanine or tryptophan at its end. V usage is TRBV6-5 and J usage is TRBJ1-2; 10 bases are shared with TRBD1. Germline V gene lookup returns CDR1 MNHEY and CDR2 SVGAGI. CDR3 size: 15 residues. Trimming at V came to 2 bases and at J to 1 base, leaving 1 base not matched to a gene. DNA of the CDR3: TGTGCCAGCAGTTACGGACAGGGGGTTAACTATGGCTACACCTCC. Translated, it gives CASSYGQGVNYGYTS.

This clonotype showed up many times. The chain has TRBV28 and TRBJ2-7; the D gene is possibly TRBD1 (5 bases). Germline CDR1 reads MDHEN; CDR2 reads SYDVKM. Trimming stripped 8 bases from V and 5 bases from J, with 16 bases between. This CDR3 region has 13 residues. CDR3 sequence (DNA): TGTGCCAGCGGACGCCAGGGTATAGACGAGCAGTACTTC. Translated: CASGRQGIDEQYF.

This clonotype has a count of ten or more. The chain employs TRBV12-3 or TRBV12-4 and TRBJ2-3, with 11 bases that match TRBD2. The V and J ends lost 5 bases and 5 bases, in that order; junction bases with no gene match: 6. The CDR3 is 15 residues long. CDR3 in DNA: TGTGCCAGCAGTATAGGTAGCGGGGGGGTAGATACGCAGTATTTT. Amino acid sequence: CASSIGSGGVDTQYF.

In its sample, this clonotype was seen many times. The rearrangement joins TRBV5-6 to TRBJ1-1; tentative D call: TRBD1 (5 bases). V was pared by 6 bases and J by 4 bases, with 13 bases between. The CDR3 is 13 amino acids. Germline V CDR1 and CDR2: SGHDT, YYEEEE. The CDR3 region has the DNA TGTGCCAGCACACTGGGGACGAGCACTGAAGCTTTCTTT. It yields the protein CASTLGTSTEAFF.

This clonotype occurred many times. The chain couples TRBV2 to TRBJ1-5; possible D gene TRBD1, 5 bases. Germline lookup yields CDR1 SNHLY and CDR2 FYNNEI. Trimming removed 0 bases from V and 1 base from J, with 13 bases in between. The CDR3 has 17 residues. The CDR3 loop reads CASSEAPGGRSNQPQHF. The CDR3 bases are TGTGCCAGCAGTGAAGCGCCGGGGGGGAGAAGCAATCAGCCCCAGCATTTT.

This clonotype was counted ten times or more. CDR3 coding DNA: TGCAGTGCTAGAGATTCAGGGGGCTACACTGAAGCTTTCTTT. Residues: CSARDSGGYTEAFF. This chain links TRBV20-1 with TRBJ1-1; 8 bases line up with TRBD1. V lost 0 bases, J lost 3 bases, and 3 bases stayed unmatched. The CDR3 length is 14 residues. CDR1 is DFQATT and CDR2 is SNEGSKA in the germline V gene (reference sequence).

This clonotype was detected ten times or more. The chain links TRBV5-6 to TRBJ2-1; no reliable D call. V was clipped by 5 bases and J by 6 bases, with 15 bases between them. The CDR3 spans 14 residues. Germline CDR1 and CDR2: SGHDT and YYEEEE. The CDR3 reads CASRWEPGLNEQFF. CDR3 nucleotides: TGTGCCAGCAGATGGGAACCGGGCCTCAATGAGCAGTTCTTC.

This clonotype was seen repeatedly, ten times or more. This chain joins TRBV10-3 and TRBJ2-7, with TRBD1 matching 8 bases. CDR3 length: 13 residues. Germline V lookup: CDR1 ENHRY, CDR2 SYGVKD. Trimming removed 4 bases from V and 4 bases from J; junction bases left unmatched: 3. The CDR3 nucleotides read TGTGCCATCAGTGGAGGACAGGGTTACGAGCAGTACTTC. Residues: CAISGGQGYEQYF.

This clonotype was seen repeatedly, ten times or more. The chain combines TRBV20-1 with TRBJ1-2, with 7 bases identical to TRBD1. The CDR3 covers 14 residues. From germline, CDR1 is DFQATT and CDR2 SNEGSKA (reference sequence). J lost 3 bases, V lost 1 base, and 5 bases had no gene match. The CDR3 here is CSARGQGDDYGYTF. For the CDR3, the DNA is TGCAGTGCTAGAGGGCAGGGGGACGACTATGGCTACACCTTC.

The chain has TRBV27 and TRBJ1-2; 10 bases align to TRBD1. V shed 5 bases and J 3 bases; nucleotides not matched to a gene: 9. The CDR3 is made up of 16 amino acids. In germline, CDR1 is MNHEY, CDR2 SMNVEV (reference sequence). DNA for the CDR3: TGTGCCAGCAGTCCCGGGTCCGGACAGGGGGACTATGGCTACACCTTC. Encoded protein: CASSPGSGQGDYGYTF.